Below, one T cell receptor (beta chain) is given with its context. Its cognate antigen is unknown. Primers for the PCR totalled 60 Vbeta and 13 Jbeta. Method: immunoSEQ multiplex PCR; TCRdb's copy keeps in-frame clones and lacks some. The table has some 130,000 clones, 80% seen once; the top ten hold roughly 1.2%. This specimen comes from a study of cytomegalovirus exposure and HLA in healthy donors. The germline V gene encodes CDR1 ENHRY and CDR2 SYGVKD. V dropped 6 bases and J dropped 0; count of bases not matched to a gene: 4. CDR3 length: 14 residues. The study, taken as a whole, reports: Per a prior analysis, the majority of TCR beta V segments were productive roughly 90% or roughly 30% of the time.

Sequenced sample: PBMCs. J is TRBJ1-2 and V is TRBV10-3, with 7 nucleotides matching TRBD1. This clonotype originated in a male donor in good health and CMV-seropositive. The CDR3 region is CAISETGTNYGYTF. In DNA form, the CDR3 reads TGTGCCATCAGCGAGACAGGGACTAACTATGGCTACACCTTC.